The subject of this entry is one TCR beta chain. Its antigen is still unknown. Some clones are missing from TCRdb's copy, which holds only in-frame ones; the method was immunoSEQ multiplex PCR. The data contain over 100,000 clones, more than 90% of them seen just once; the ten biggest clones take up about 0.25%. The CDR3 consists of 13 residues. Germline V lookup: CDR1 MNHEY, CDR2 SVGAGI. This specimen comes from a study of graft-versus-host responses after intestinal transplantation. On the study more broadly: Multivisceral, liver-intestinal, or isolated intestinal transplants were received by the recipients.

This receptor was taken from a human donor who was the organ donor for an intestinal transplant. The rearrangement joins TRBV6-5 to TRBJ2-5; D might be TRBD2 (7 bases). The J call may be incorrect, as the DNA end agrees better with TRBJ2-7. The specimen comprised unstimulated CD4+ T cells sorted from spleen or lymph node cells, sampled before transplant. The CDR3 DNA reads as TGTGCCAGCAGACGAACGGGGGGCCACGAGCAGTACTTC. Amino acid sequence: CASRRTGGHEQYF.